This entry is about one TCR beta chain. The data originate from a study of patients and donors after allogeneic stem cell transplantation. MiXCR, applied by TCRdb to the RT-PCR reads, yields one record per CDR3 protein. In the table there are 160,000 or so distinct CDR3 sequences, more than 20% of which are singletons. Germline CDR1 reads LGHNA; CDR2 reads YNFKEQ. V lost 5 bases, J lost 2 bases, and 6 bases stayed unmatched. The CDR3 length is 15 residues. Specimen: blood, either unsorted or a sorted T cell fraction (not recorded which). The chain carries TRBV4-2 and TRBJ2-3; 8 bases agree with TRBD2. This clonotype was sampled from a human donor who was either an allogeneic HSCT recipient or a stem cell or donor lymphocyte infusion donor (not recorded which). It is not recorded whose cells these are; they may come from a transplant donor. CDR3: CASSKLAEITDTQYF. The CDR3, as DNA: TGTGCCAGCAGCAAACTAGCGGAGATCACAGATACGCAGTATTTT.